This T cell receptor beta chain stems from a study of blood T cell repertoires in COVID-19. As for the study in general: Specimens from acute and convalescent COVID-19 originated in the United States, Italy and Spain. PBMCs, B-cell-depleted T cells, or T cells provided the cDNA or gDNA that made up the material.

Original processing notes: Reference gene primer amplification yielded estimated nucleated cell counts. Using immunoSEQ multiplex PCR, the repertoire was profiled, and TCRdb retains in-frame clones only, with some absent. From that table come the V and J calls and clone size; the DNA was used to work out D and trimming. The sample contains nearly 45,000 clones, 70% to 90% of which appear only once. The CDR3 loop spans 13 amino acids. CDR1 and CDR2 (germline): SGHNT, YYREEE (reference sequence). Deletions cut 4 bases from V and 0 bases from J, with 8 bases between. The chain is built from TRBV5-4 and TRBJ2-7; TRBD2 is a possible D gene (6 bases). This TCR came from a woman older than 75 with acute or convalescent COVID-19. The sample was peripheral blood. CDR3 DNA: TGTGCCAGCAGCGTTAGCGGCTCCTACGAGCAGTACTTC. Protein: CASSVSGSYEQYF.